This T cell receptor beta chain was obtained from a study of cytomegalovirus exposure and HLA in healthy donors. Whole-study context: Clustering assigned 81% of the roughly 380 genotyped donors to the Caucasian-associated ancestry cluster.

PCR was performed using 60 Vbeta and 13 Jbeta primers. Profiled with immunoSEQ multiplex PCR; TCRdb holds only in-frame clones, not every one. The table records fewer than 45,000 clones, 60% to 75% of them present only once. This CDR3 contains 15 residues. The junction had 7 bases not matched to a gene; V was cut back by 2 bases and J by 4 bases. Germline V gives CDR1 SGHTA, CDR2 FQGNSA. The material sequenced was PBMCs. The receptor was derived from a man aged 40-49 years in good health and CMV-seronegative. The genes are TRBV7-2 and TRBJ2-7; TRBD2 matches at 8 bases. CDR3 sequence: CASSLYPGGSYEQYF. The CDR3 bases are TGTGCCAGCAGCTTATACCCGGGAGGGTCGTACGAGCAGTACTTC.